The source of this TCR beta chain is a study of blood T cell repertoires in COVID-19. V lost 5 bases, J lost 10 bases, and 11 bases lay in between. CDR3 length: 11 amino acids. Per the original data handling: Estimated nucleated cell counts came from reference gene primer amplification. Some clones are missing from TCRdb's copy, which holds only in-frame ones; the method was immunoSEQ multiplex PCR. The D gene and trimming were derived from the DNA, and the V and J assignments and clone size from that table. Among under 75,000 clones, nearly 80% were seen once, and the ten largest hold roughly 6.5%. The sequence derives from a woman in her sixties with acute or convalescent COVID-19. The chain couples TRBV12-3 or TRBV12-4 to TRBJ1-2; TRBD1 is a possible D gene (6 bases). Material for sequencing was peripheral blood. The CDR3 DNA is TGTGCCAGCAGTCGGACAGAGACCTACACCTTC. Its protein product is CASSRTETYTF.